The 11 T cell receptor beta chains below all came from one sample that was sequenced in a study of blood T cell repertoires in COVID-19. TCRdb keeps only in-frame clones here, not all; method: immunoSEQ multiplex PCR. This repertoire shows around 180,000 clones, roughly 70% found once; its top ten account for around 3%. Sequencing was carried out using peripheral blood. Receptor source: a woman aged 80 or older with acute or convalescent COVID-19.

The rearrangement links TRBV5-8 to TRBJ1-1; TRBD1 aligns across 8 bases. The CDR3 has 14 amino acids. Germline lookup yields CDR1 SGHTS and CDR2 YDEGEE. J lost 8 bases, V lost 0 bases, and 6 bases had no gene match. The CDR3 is CASSLGPTGGEAFF. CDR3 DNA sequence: TGTGCCAGCAGCTTGGGGCCCACAGGGGGGGAAGCTTTCTTT.

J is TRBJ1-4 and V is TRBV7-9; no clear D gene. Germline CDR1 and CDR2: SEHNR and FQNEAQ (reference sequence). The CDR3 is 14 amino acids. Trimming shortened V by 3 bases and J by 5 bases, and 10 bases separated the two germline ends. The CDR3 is CASSFGSENEKLFF. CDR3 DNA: TGTGCCAGCAGCTTTGGCAGCGAAAATGAAAAACTGTTTTTT.

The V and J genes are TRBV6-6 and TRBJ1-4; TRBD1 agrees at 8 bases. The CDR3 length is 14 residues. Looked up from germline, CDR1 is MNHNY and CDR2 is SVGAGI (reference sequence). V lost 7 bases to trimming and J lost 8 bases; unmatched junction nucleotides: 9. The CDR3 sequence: CASNNGQGSEKLFF. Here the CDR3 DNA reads TGTGCCAGCAACAACGGACAGGGATCGGAAAAACTGTTTTTT.

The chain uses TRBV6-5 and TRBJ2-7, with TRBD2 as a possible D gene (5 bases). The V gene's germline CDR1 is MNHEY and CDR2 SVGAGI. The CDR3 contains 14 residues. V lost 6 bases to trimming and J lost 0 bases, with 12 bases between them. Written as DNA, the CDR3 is TGTGCCAGCAGCCGAGAGGACTTCTCCTACGAGCAGTACTTC. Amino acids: CASSREDFSYEQYF.

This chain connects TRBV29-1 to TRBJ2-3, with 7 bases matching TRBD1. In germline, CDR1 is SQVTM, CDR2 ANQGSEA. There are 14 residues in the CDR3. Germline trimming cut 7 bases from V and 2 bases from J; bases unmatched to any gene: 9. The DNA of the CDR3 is TGCAGCGCCGCCGGGACAGAGAACACAGATACGCAGTATTTT. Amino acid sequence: CSAAGTENTDTQYF.

The CDR3 region has the DNA TGCGCCAGCAACCCCCTAGGAGCCCAAGAGACCCAGTACTTC. Translated: CASNPLGAQETQYF. V gene TRBV5-1 combines with J gene TRBJ2-5; D unresolved. CDR3 length: 14 residues. CDR1 is SGHRS and CDR2 is YFSETQ in the germline V gene. V dropped 6 bases and J dropped 1 base, with 13 bases sitting between them. The full variable domain, completed using reference TRBV5-1 and TRBJ2-5, is KAGVTQTPRYLIKTRGQQVTLSCSPISGHRSVSWYQQTPGQGLQFLFEYFSETQRNKGNFPGRFSGRQFSNSRSEMNVSTLELGDSALYLCASNPLGAQETQYFGPGTRLLVL.

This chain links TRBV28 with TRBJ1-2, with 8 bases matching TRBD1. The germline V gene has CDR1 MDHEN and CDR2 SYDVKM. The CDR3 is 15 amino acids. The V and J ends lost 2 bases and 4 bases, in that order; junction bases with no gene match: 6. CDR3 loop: CASSLAQGAGYGYTF. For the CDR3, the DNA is TGTGCCAGCAGTTTAGCCCAGGGGGCGGGCTATGGCTACACCTTC.

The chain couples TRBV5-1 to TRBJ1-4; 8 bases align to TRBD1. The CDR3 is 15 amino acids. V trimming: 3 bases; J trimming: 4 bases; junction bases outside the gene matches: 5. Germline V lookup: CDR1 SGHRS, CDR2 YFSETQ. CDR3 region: CASSSRQGNNEKLFF. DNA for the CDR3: TGCGCCAGCAGCTCGAGACAGGGGAATAATGAAAAACTGTTTTTT.

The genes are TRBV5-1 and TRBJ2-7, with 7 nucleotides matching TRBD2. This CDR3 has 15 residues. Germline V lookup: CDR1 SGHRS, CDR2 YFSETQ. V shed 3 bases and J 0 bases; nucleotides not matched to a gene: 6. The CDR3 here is CASSSSGSSSYEQYF. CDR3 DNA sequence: TGCGCCAGCAGCTCTAGCGGTTCAAGCTCCTACGAGCAGTACTTC.

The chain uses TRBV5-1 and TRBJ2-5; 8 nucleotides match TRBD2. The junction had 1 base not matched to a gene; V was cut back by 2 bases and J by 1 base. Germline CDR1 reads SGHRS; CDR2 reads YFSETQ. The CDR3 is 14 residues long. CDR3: CASSFSGAQETQYF. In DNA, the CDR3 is TGCGCCAGCAGCTTTAGCGGGGCCCAAGAGACCCAGTACTTC.

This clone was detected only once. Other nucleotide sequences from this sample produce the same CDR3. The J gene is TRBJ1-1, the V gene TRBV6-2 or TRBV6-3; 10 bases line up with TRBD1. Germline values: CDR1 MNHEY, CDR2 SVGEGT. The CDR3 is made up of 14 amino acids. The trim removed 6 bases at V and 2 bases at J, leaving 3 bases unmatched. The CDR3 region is CASSRQGANTEAFF. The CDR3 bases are TGTGCCAGCAGCCGACAGGGGGCAAACACTGAAGCTTTCTTT.